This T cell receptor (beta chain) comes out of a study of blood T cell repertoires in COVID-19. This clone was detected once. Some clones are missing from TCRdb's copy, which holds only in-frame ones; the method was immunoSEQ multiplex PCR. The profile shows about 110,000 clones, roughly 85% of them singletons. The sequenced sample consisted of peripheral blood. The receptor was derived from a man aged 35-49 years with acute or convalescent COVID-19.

CDR3 in amino acids: CASSLGPGNQETQYF. In nucleotides, the CDR3 is TGTGCCAGCAGCTTAGGCCCGGGGAACCAAGAGACCCAGTACTTC. The chain has TRBV7-8 and TRBJ2-5; maybe TRBD2 (5 bases). Per the germline V gene, CDR1 is SGHVS and CDR2 is FQNEAQ. This CDR3 spans 15 amino acids. V shed 1 base and J shed 0 bases, with 9 bases lying between them.